These 31 T cell receptor beta chains came from one sample sequenced in a study of cytomegalovirus exposure and HLA in healthy donors. This PCR relied on a set of 60 Vbeta primers and 13 Jbeta primers. Method: immunoSEQ multiplex PCR; TCRdb's copy keeps in-frame clones and lacks some. The sample includes 200,000 to 250,000 clones, about 89% seen only once; the top ten take about 1%. What was sequenced was PBMCs. The receptors originated from a woman between 18 and 29 years old in good health and CMV-seronegative.

This clone has just one count. The chain recombines TRBV10-1 with TRBJ2-7, with TRBD2 as a possible D gene (5 bases). V dropped 4 bases and J dropped 0 bases, with 7 bases sitting between them. CDR3 length equals 13 residues. Germline CDR1 reads WNHNN; CDR2 reads SYGVQD (reference sequence). This CDR3 reads CASSVGSSYEQYF. CDR3 in DNA: TGCGCCAGCAGTGTAGGGAGCTCCTACGAGCAGTACTTC.

Comment on this clone: Sequence at one end of the junction differs from germline and may be a read error. The CDR3 protein is CASNLDGLGGREQFF. CDR3 bases: TGCGCCAGCAACTTGGACGGCCTCGGGGGTCGGGAGCAGTTCTTC. The rearrangement joins TRBV5-1 to TRBJ2-1; D is perhaps TRBD2 (6 bases). CDR3 size: 15 residues. Germline V lookup: CDR1 SGHRS, CDR2 YFSETQ.

This chain links TRBV19 with TRBJ1-4; 7 bases are a match to TRBD1. The CDR3 loop spans 14 amino acids. The V segment lost 7 bases and the J segment 3 bases; nucleotides outside the gene matches: 5. CDR1 and CDR2 (germline): LNHDA, SQIVND (reference sequence). CDR3 DNA sequence: TGTGCCAGTAATTACGGGACAGCTAATGAAAAACTGTTTTTT. Protein product: CASNYGTANEKLFF.

This clone was detected only once. This chain joins TRBV6-1 and TRBJ2-5; D is possibly TRBD1 (5 bases). Gene TRBJ2-7 matches the end of the DNA better, so the J call may be wrong. The CDR3 is 13 amino acids. Germline V lookup: CDR1 MNHNS, CDR2 SASEGT. The CDR3 DNA follows: TGTGCCAGCAGTGAATTAGGGGTAAACGAGCAGTACTTC. This codes for CASSELGVNEQYF.

J is TRBJ2-5 and V is TRBV4-2; 7 nucleotides align to TRBD2. This CDR3 contains 18 residues. J lost 2 bases, V lost 4 bases, and 16 bases had no gene match. Germline values: CDR1 LGHNA, CDR2 YNFKEQ. The CDR3 DNA is TGTGCCAGCAGCCGTGTCCTTCTCCGGGACTACCAACAAGAGACCCAGTACTTC. Its protein product is CASSRVLLRDYQQETQYF.

V usage is TRBV27 and J usage is TRBJ2-7; TRBD1 is a possible D gene (6 bases). The CDR3 covers 15 residues. The germline V and J ends were trimmed by 1 base and 1 base, with 11 bases remaining between them. Germline CDR1 is MNHEY and CDR2 is SMNVEV (reference sequence). The CDR3 bases are TGTGCCAGCAGTTTATACGGGACACTATCCTACGAGCAGTACTTC. Translated: CASSLYGTLSYEQYF.

The V call is TRBV6-5, the J call TRBJ1-1; D possibly corresponds to TRBD1 (5 bases). From germline, CDR1 is MNHEY and CDR2 SVGAGI. The CDR3 loop spans 13 amino acids. The germline V and J ends were trimmed by 6 bases and 10 bases, with 18 bases remaining between them. The CDR3 region has the DNA TGTGCCAGCAGGACGACAGACTGGGGGGTAGCTTTCTTT. It is translated as CASRTTDWGVAFF.

The genes are TRBV6-5 and TRBJ1-1; D ambiguous. Trimming removed 6 bases at V and 10 bases at J, with 21 bases between. Germline-derived CDR1 and CDR2 are MNHEY and SVGAGI. This CDR3 is built from 14 residues. CDR3 sequence reads: CASRETSPGWVAFF. The CDR3 DNA reads TGTGCCAGCAGAGAGACCTCCCCGGGTTGGGTAGCTTTCTTT.

The chain recombines TRBV7-9 with TRBJ1-4; D is undetermined. V lost 1 base and J 7 bases, leaving 19 bases between the germline ends. The length of the CDR3 is 17 residues. Germline V gene sequence: CDR1 SEHNR, CDR2 FQNEAQ (reference sequence). CDR3 sequence: CASSLGISTLRSEKLFF. In DNA form, the CDR3 reads TGTGCCAGCAGCTTAGGAATCTCCACGCTCAGAAGTGAAAAACTGTTTTTT.

The chain couples TRBV10-1 to TRBJ1-2, with D maybe TRBD1 (5 bases). Germline CDR1 is WNHNN and CDR2 is SYGVQD (reference sequence). This CDR3 contains 13 residues. Trimming removed 0 bases from V and 6 bases from J, with 8 bases in between. The DNA for the CDR3 is TGCGCCAGCAGTGAGTCAGGGGATCATGGCTACACCTTC. This gives the protein CASSESGDHGYTF.

V usage is TRBV9 and J usage is TRBJ2-2, with 7 bases matching TRBD2. V trimming: 1 base; J trimming: 5 bases; junction bases outside the gene matches: 5. The CDR3 length is 15 residues. CDR1 and CDR2 from the germline V gene are SGDLS and YYNGEE. The CDR3 loop reads CASSVTPGGTGELFF. CDR3 nucleotides: TGTGCCAGCAGCGTAACACCCGGGGGGACCGGGGAGCTGTTTTTT. Based on the CDR3 plus reference TRBV9 and TRBJ2-2, the full variable domain is DSGVTQTPKHLITATGQRVTLRCSPRSGDLSVYWYQQSLDQGLQFLIQYYNGEERAKGNILERFSAQQFPDLHSELNLSSLELGDSALYFCASSVTPGGTGELFFGEGSRLTVL.

The rearrangement links TRBV27 to TRBJ1-1, with D unclear. CDR3 length: 13 amino acids. In germline, CDR1 is MNHEY, CDR2 SMNVEV (reference sequence). V lost 5 bases, J lost 1 base, and 8 bases lay in between. DNA of the CDR3: TGTGCCAGCAGTAGTCGGGGGAACACTGAAGCTTTCTTT. Protein sequence: CASSSRGNTEAFF.

The chain has TRBV2 and TRBJ1-2; D is unclear. V was pared by 7 bases and J by 7 bases, with 16 bases between. This CDR3 is 13 amino acids long. Germline V CDR1 and CDR2: SNHLY, FYNNEI. The CDR3 is CASTSRFESGYTF. The CDR3 nucleotides are TGTGCCAGCACCTCCAGGTTTGAGTCTGGCTACACCTTC.

CDR3 loop: CASSLESSTDTQYF. CDR3 sequence (DNA): TGTGCCAGCTCGCTAGAGAGTAGCACAGATACGCAGTATTTT. The rearrangement joins TRBV2 to TRBJ2-3; D call uncertain. This CDR3 is built from 14 residues. V lost 8 bases and J lost 0, with 12 bases in between. The germline CDR1 and CDR2 sequences are SNHLY and FYNNEI.

The chain recombines TRBV5-1 with TRBJ2-2; TRBD1 matches at 8 bases. CDR3 length: 16 residues. V lost 0 bases and J lost 3; bases outside the gene matches: 4. Germline lookup yields CDR1 SGHRS and CDR2 YFSETQ. As DNA, the CDR3 is TGCGCCAGCAGCTTGGTGACAGGGGCCGACACCGGGGAGCTGTTTTTT. It yields the protein CASSLVTGADTGELFF.

The gene calls are TRBV27 and TRBJ1-2, with TRBD1 as a possible D gene (5 bases). V gave up 5 bases and J gave up 0 bases, with 13 bases separating them. The CDR3 has 15 residues. CDR1 and CDR2 from the germline V gene are MNHEY and SMNVEV (reference sequence). In DNA form, the CDR3 reads TGTGCCAGCAGTCCAAGGGGCGGGGCTAACTATGGCTACACCTTC. It specifies CASSPRGGANYGYTF.

The V and J genes are TRBV27 and TRBJ1-1; 7 bases fit TRBD1. This CDR3 is built from 14 residues. Germline assignment: CDR1 MNHEY and CDR2 SMNVEV (reference sequence). Losses at the gene ends were 3 bases for V and 5 bases for J; bases not matched to a gene: 6. The CDR3 is CASSFSGGQTEAFF. DNA for the CDR3: TGTGCCAGCAGTTTCTCAGGGGGACAAACTGAAGCTTTCTTT.

CDR3 protein: CASSLDPGVIYGYTF. The CDR3 region has the DNA TGTGCCAGCAGTTTGGACCCGGGGGTGATCTATGGCTACACCTTC. This chain links TRBV27 with TRBJ1-2; D possibly corresponds to TRBD1 (5 bases). Trimming shortened V by 3 bases and J by 4 bases, and 15 bases separated the two germline ends. Germline V lookup: CDR1 MNHEY, CDR2 SMNVEV (reference sequence). There are 15 residues in the CDR3.

V gene TRBV7-2 combines with J gene TRBJ2-1; TRBD2 matches 9 bases. Unmatched junction bases numbered 9, after V lost 5 bases and J lost 4 bases. Germline V lookup: CDR1 SGHTA, CDR2 FQGNSA. The length of the CDR3 is 16 residues. The CDR3 spells CASSGASGTLYNEQFF. The CDR3 DNA is TGTGCCAGCAGCGGAGCTAGCGGGACACTTTACAATGAGCAGTTCTTC.

The rearrangement links TRBV29-1 to TRBJ2-1; D possibly corresponds to TRBD2 (7 bases). The CDR3 contains 18 residues. Trimming pared 1 base from V and 6 bases from J, leaving 25 bases between. CDR1 is SQVTM, CDR2 ANQGSEA, per germline. For the CDR3, the DNA is TGCAGCGTTGAAGGGATTAGACAGGTCGGACTAGACCTCAATGAGCAGTTCTTC. Translation: CSVEGIRQVGLDLNEQFF.

The chain joins TRBV5-1 to TRBJ2-7; 8 nucleotides match TRBD1. The ends lost 3 bases at V and 2 bases at J; junction bases unmatched: 10. The CDR3 covers 16 residues. Per the germline V gene, CDR1 is SGHRS and CDR2 is YFSETQ. The CDR3 DNA is TGCGCCAGCAGCTGGGGACGGACAGGGAGGACCTACGAGCAGTACTTC. It yields the protein CASSWGRTGRTYEQYF.

The CDR3 spells CASSSRTSAYEQYF. CDR3 coding DNA: TGTGCCAGTAGTTCCAGGACAAGCGCCTACGAGCAGTACTTC. The chain is built from TRBV19 and TRBJ2-7, with a weak D call TRBD1 (5 bases). V was trimmed by 5 bases and J by 2 bases, leaving 13 bases between them. This CDR3 is 14 amino acids long. Germline CDR1 LNHDA, CDR2 SQIVND (reference sequence).

The chain joins TRBV29-1 to TRBJ2-1; TRBD2 agrees at 7 bases. V dropped 4 bases and J dropped 7; count of bases not matched to a gene: 7. From germline, CDR1 is SQVTM and CDR2 ANQGSEA. CDR3 length equals 13 residues. The DNA of the CDR3 is TGCAGCGTTGCGGCGGGAGATTGGAATGAGCAGTTCTTC. It specifies CSVAAGDWNEQFF.

The chain uses TRBV7-2 and TRBJ2-2, with TRBD1 identical over 9 bases. The V segment lost 5 bases and the J segment 8 bases; nucleotides outside the gene matches: 6. This CDR3 spans 14 amino acids. Per germline, CDR1 SGHTA and CDR2 FQGNSA. The CDR3 spells CASSRTGAGGELFF. The CDR3 DNA is TGTGCCAGCAGCCGGACAGGGGCCGGGGGGGAGCTGTTTTTT.

The genes are TRBV6-5 and TRBJ2-7; D is possibly TRBD1 (7 bases). CDR1 is MNHEY and CDR2 is SVGAGI in the germline V gene. The CDR3 length is 15 residues. With 6 bases removed from V and 3 bases from J, the gap between germline ends came to 18 bases. In DNA, the CDR3 is TGTGCCAGCAGCTTTATAGACAGGGACTTCTACGAGCAGTACTTC. Amino acid sequence: CASSFIDRDFYEQYF.

The chain links TRBV4-3 to TRBJ1-2; D not certain. Germline values: CDR1 LGHNA, CDR2 YSLEER. The CDR3 extends over 13 amino acids. Deletions cut 0 bases from V and 5 bases from J, with 7 bases between. The CDR3 here is CASSQDVGYGYTF. The CDR3 DNA follows: TGCGCCAGCAGCCAAGATGTCGGGTATGGCTACACCTTC.

This sequence joins TRBV5-1 and TRBJ2-7, with 9 nucleotides matching TRBD2. The V gene end was trimmed by 2 bases and the J gene end by 4 bases; junction bases not matched to a gene: 7. Germline CDR1 and CDR2: SGHRS and YFSETQ. CDR3 size: 15 residues. In DNA form, the CDR3 reads TGCGCCAGCAGCTTTGACTCTAGCGGGGTATACGAGCAGTACTTC. Translation: CASSFDSSGVYEQYF. The variable domain in full, with the rest retrieved from reference TRBV5-1 and TRBJ2-7, is KAGVTQTPRYLIKTRGQQVTLSCSPISGHRSVSWYQQTPGQGLQFLFEYFSETQRNKGNFPGRFSGRQFSNSRSEMNVSTLELGDSALYLCASSFDSSGVYEQYFGPGTRLTVT.

The chain couples TRBV9 to TRBJ2-1; a possible D gene is TRBD1 (5 bases). The CDR3 loop spans 15 amino acids. V was trimmed by 0 bases and J by 6 bases, leaving 13 bases between them. Per germline, CDR1 SGDLS and CDR2 YYNGEE. The CDR3 is CASSVEGVGSNEQFF. The CDR3 DNA is TGTGCCAGCAGCGTAGAAGGGGTTGGGTCCAATGAGCAGTTCTTC.

The V gene is TRBV5-1, the J gene TRBJ2-7; D may be TRBD2 (6 bases). The CDR3 totals 12 residues. The V end lost 7 bases, the J end lost 5 bases, and 13 bases lay between the germline ends. CDR1 and CDR2 from the germline V gene are SGHRS and YFSETQ. The CDR3 reads CASGAGRNEQYF. In nucleotides, the CDR3 is TGCGCCAGCGGGGCGGGGAGGAACGAGCAGTACTTC.

J is TRBJ2-7 and V is TRBV5-1, with 7 bases aligning to TRBD2. V shed 5 bases, J shed 4 bases, and the junction held 12 bases outside the gene matches. The CDR3 is made up of 15 amino acids. Looked up from germline, CDR1 is SGHRS and CDR2 is YFSETQ. Written as DNA, the CDR3 is TGCGCCAGCAGTATGGGGACGGGAGGCCTGTACGAGCAGTACTTC. Amino acids: CASSMGTGGLYEQYF.

The chain employs TRBV9 and TRBJ1-4; D is unresolved. The V and J ends lost 0 bases and 3 bases respectively, with 12 bases between them. This CDR3 has 16 residues. CDR1 and CDR2 from the germline V gene are SGDLS and YYNGEE. The CDR3 DNA is TGTGCCAGCAGCGTAGGCAGCGTCAGACCTAATGAAAAACTGTTTTTT. It is translated as CASSVGSVRPNEKLFF.